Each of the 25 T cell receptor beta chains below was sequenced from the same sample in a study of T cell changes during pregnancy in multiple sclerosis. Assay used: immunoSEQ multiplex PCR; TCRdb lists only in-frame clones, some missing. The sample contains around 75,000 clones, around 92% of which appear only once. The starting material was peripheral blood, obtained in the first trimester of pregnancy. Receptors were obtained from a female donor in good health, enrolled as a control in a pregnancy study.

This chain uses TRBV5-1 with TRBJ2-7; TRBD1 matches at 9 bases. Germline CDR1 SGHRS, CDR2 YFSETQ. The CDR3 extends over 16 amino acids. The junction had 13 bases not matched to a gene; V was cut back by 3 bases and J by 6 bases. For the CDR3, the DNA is TGCGCCAGCAGCTGGGGGGGGACAGGGAAGGTTGGCGAGCAGTACTTC. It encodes CASSWGGTGKVGEQYF.

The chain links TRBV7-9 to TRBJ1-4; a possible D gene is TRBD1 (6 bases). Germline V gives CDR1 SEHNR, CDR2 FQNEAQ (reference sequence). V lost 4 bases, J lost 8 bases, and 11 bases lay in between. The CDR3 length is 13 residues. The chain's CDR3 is CASSSGVREKLFF. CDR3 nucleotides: TGTGCCAGCAGCTCAGGGGTTCGGGAAAAACTGTTTTTT.

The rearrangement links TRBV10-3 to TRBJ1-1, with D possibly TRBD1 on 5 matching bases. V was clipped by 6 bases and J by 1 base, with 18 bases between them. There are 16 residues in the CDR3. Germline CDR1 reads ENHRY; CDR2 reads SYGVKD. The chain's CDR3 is CAISAMSIGGNTEAFF. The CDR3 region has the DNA TGTGCCATCAGCGCAATGTCAATCGGGGGGAACACTGAAGCTTTCTTT.

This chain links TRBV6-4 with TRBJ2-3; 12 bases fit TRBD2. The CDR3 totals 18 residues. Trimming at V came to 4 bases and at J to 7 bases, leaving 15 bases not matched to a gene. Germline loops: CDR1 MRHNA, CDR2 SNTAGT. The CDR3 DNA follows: TGTGCCAGCAGTGCCCTAGCGGGAGGGCCGGTCCGTGATCATACGCAGTATTTT. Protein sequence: CASSALAGGPVRDHTQYF.

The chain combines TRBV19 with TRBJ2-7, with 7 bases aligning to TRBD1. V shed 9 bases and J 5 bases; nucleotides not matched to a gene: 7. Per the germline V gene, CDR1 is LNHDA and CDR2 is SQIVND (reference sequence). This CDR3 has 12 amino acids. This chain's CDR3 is CASSDRFDEQYF. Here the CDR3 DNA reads TGTGCCAGCTCGGACAGGTTTGACGAGCAGTACTTC.

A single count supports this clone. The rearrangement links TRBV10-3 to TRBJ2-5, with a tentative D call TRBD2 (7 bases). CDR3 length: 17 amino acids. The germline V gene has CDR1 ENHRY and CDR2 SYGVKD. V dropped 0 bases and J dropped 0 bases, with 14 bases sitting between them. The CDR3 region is CAISESAAGAYQETQYF. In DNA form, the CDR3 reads TGTGCCATCAGTGAGTCTGCGGCGGGGGCATACCAAGAGACCCAGTACTTC.

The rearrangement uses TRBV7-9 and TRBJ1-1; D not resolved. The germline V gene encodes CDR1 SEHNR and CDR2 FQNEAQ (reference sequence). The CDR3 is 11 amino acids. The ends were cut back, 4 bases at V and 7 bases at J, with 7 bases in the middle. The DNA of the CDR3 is TGTGCCAGCAGCTCGGGGTATGAAGCTTTCTTT. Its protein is CASSSGYEAFF.

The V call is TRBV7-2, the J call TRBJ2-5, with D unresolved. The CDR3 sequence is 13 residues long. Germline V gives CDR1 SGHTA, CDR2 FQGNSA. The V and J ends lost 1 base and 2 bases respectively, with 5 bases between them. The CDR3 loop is CASSLVRQETQYF. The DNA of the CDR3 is TGTGCCAGCAGCTTAGTGCGACAAGAGACCCAGTACTTC.

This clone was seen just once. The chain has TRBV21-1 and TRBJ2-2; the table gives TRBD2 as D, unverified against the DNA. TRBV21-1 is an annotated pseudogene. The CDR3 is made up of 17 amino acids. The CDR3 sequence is CASSCGERGEDTGELFF. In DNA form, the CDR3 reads TGTGCCAGCAGCTGTGGAGAACGGGGGGAAGACACCGGGGAGCTGTTTTTT.

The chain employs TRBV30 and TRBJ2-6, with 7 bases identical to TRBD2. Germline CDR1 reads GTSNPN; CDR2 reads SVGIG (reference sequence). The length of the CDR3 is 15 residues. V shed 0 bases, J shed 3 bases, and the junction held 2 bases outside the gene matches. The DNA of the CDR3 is TGTGCCTGGAGTGTATGGGGGGGTGGGGCCAACGTCCTGACTTTC. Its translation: CAWSVWGGGANVLTF.

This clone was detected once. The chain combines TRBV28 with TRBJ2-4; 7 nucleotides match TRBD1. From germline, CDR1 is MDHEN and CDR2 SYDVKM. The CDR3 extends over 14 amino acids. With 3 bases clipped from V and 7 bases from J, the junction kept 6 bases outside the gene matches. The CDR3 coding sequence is TGTGCCAGCAGTTTTGACAGGGATGTGAACATTCAGTACTTC. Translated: CASSFDRDVNIQYF.

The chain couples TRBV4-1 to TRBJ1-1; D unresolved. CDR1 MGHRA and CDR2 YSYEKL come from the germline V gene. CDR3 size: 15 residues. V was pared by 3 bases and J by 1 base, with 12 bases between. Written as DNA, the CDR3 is TGCGCCAGCAGCCAGGGAGGATATGGGAACACTGAAGCTTTCTTT. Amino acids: CASSQGGYGNTEAFF.

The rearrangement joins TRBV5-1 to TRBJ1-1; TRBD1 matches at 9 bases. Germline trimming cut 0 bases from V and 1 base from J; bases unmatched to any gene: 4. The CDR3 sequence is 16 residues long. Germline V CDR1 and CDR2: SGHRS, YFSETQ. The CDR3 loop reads CASSLDGTGRNTEAFF. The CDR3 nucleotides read TGCGCCAGCAGCTTGGACGGGACAGGGCGGAACACTGAAGCTTTCTTT.

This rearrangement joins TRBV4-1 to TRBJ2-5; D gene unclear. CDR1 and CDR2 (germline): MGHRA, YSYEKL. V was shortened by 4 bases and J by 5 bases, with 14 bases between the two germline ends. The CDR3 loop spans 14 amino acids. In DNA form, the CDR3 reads TGCGCCAGCAGCCTCTCCCGAGATGAGGAGACCCAGTACTTC. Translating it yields CASSLSRDEETQYF.

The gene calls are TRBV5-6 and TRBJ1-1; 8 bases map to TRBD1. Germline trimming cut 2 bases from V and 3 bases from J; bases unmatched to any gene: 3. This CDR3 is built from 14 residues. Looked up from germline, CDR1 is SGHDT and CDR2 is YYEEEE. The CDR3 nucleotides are TGTGCCAGCAGCTTTAACAGGGGGGACACTGAAGCTTTCTTT. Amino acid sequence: CASSFNRGDTEAFF.

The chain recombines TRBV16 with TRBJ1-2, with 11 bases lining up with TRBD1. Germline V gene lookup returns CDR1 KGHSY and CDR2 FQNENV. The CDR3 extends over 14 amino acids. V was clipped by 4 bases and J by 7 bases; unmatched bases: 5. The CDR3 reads CASSLGQGAFGYTF. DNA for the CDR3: TGTGCCAGCAGCCTCGGACAGGGGGCCTTTGGCTACACCTTC.

CDR3 sequence: CASSLSGLETRAQYF. The CDR3 nucleotides are TGCGCCAGCAGCCTCTCGGGACTAGAGACTAGGGCGCAGTATTTT. The V call is TRBV4-3, the J call TRBJ2-3, with TRBD2 matching over 8 bases. The CDR3 consists of 15 residues. Germline CDR1 and CDR2: LGHNA and YSLEER. With 4 bases clipped from V and 10 bases from J, the junction kept 13 bases outside the gene matches.

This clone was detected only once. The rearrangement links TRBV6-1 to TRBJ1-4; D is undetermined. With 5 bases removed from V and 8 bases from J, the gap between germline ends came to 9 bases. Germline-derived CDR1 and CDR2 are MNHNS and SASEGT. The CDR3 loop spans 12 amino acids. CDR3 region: CASSPGSEKLFF. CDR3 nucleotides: TGTGCCAGCAGTCCCGGGTCCGAAAAACTGTTTTTT.

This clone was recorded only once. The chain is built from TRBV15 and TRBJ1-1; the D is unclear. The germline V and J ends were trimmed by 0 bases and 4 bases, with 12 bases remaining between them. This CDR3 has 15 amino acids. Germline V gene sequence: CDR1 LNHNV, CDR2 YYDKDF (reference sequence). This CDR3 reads CATSRDYVGSTEAFF. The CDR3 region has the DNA TGTGCCACCAGCAGAGATTACGTGGGGAGCACTGAAGCTTTCTTT.

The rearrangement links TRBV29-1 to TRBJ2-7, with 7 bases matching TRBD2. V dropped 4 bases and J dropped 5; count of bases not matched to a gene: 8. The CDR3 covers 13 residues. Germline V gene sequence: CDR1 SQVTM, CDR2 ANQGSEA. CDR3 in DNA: TGCAGCGTTGTATGGGGAGGGAGTCACGAGCAGTACTTC. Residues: CSVVWGGSHEQYF.

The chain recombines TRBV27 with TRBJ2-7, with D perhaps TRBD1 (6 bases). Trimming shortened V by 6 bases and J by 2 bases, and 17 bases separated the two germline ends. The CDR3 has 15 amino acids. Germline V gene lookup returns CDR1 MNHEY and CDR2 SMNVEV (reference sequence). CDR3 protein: CASSTGTQLPYEQYF. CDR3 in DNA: TGTGCCAGCAGCACCGGGACACAGCTCCCCTACGAGCAGTACTTC.

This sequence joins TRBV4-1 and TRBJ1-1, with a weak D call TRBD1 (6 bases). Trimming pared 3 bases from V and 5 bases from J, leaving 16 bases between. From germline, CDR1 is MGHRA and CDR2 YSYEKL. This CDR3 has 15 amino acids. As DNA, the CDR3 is TGCGCCAGCAGCCAGCTTACAGGGTTCGGGACTGAAGCTTTCTTT. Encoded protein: CASSQLTGFGTEAFF.

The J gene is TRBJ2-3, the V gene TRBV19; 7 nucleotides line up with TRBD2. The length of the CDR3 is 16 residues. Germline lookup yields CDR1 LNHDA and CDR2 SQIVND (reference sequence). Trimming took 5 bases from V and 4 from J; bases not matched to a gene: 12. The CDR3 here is CASSWGGEISADTQYF. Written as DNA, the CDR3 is TGTGCCAGTAGTTGGGGGGGGGAAATATCGGCAGATACGCAGTATTTT.

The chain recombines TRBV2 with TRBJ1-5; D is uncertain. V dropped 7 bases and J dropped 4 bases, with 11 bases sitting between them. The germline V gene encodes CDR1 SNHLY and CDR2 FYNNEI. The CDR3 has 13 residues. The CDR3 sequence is CASMADTNQPQHF. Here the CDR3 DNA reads TGTGCCAGCATGGCGGATACAAATCAGCCCCAGCATTTT.

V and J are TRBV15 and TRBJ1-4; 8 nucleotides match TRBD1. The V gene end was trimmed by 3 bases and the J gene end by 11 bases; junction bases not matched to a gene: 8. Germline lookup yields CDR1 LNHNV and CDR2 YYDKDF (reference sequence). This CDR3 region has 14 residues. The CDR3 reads CATSSWTGIGKLFF. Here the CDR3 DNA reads TGTGCCACCAGCAGCTGGACAGGGATAGGGAAACTGTTTTTT.